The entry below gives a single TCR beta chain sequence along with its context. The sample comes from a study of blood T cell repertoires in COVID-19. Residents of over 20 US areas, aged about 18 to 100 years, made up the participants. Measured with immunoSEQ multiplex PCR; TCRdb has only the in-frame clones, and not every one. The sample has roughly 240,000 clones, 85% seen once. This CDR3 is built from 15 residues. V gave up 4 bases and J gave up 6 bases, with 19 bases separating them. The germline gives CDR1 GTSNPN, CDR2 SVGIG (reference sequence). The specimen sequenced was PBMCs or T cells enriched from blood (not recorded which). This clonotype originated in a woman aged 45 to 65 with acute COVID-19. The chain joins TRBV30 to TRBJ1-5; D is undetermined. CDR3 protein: CAWTLGSRAGQPQHF. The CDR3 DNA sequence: TGTGCCTGGACCTTGGGGTCCCGGGCGGGTCAGCCCCAGCATTTT.